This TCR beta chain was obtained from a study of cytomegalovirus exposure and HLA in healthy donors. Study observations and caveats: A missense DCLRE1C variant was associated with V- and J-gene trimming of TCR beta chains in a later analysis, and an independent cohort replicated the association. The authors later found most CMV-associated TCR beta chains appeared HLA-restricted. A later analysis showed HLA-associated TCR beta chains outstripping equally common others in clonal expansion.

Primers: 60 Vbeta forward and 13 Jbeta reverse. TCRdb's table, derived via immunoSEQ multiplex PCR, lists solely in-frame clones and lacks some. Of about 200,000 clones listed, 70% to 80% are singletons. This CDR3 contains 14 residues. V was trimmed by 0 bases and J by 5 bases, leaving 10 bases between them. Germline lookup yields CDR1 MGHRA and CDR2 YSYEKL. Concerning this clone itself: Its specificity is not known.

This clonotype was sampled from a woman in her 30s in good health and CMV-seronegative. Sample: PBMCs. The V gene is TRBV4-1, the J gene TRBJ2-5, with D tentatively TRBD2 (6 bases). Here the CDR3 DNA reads TGCGCCAGCAGCCAAGACGCGGGGAGTGAGACCCAGTACTTC. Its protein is CASSQDAGSETQYF.